Presented here are 16 T cell receptor beta chains from one specimen sequenced in a study of blood T cell repertoires in COVID-19. Produced via immunoSEQ multiplex PCR; TCRdb's table is partial and in-frame only. Of 250,000 or so clones listed, about nine tenths are singletons. The sample consisted of peripheral blood. These receptors all stem from a woman aged 25 to 39 with COVID-19, enrolled during active disease.

The chain employs TRBV6-1 and TRBJ1-1; the match to TRBD1 covers 7 bases. Losses at the gene ends were 4 bases for V and 0 bases for J; bases not matched to a gene: 14. CDR3 size: 18 residues. Germline loops: CDR1 MNHNS, CDR2 SASEGT. CDR3 residues: CASSVGKRRDSMNTEAFF. The CDR3 bases are TGTGCCAGCAGTGTTGGAAAAAGAAGGGACAGCATGAACACTGAAGCTTTCTTT.

The chain is built from TRBV19 and TRBJ2-1; 7 bases are shared with TRBD1. The CDR3 spans 16 residues. Germline-derived CDR1 and CDR2 are LNHDA and SQIVND (reference sequence). Germline trimming cut 4 bases from V and 9 bases from J; bases unmatched to any gene: 15. The CDR3 here is CASSKGQVLLGIEQFF. The CDR3 DNA follows: TGTGCCAGTAGTAAAGGACAGGTTTTGTTAGGGATTGAGCAGTTCTTC. The complete variable domain, with remaining parts taken from reference TRBV19 and TRBJ2-1, reads DGGITQSPKYLFRKEGQNVTLSCEQNLNHDAMYWYRQDPGQGLRLIYYSQIVNDFQKGDIAEGYSVSREKKESFPLTVTSAQKNPTAFYLCASSKGQVLLGIEQFFGPGTRLTVL.

This clone appeared once. This chain uses TRBV4-1 with TRBJ2-5, with 7 bases identical to TRBD2. Germline V gives CDR1 MGHRA, CDR2 YSYEKL. This CDR3 contains 17 residues. With 3 bases clipped from V and 2 bases from J, the junction kept 12 bases outside the gene matches. Written as DNA, the CDR3 is TGCGCCAGCAGCCAGAAGGTCTGGGCTAGCGGTCAAGAGACCCAGTACTTC. This encodes CASSQKVWASGQETQYF.

In DNA, the CDR3 is TGTGCCAGTAGTAATCCGGGACAGTCCTACGAGCAGTACTTC. Residues: CASSNPGQSYEQYF. The chain carries TRBV19 and TRBJ2-7; the match to TRBD1 covers 7 bases. The J segment lost 1 base and the V segment lost 4 bases, leaving 4 bases of the junction unmatched. Looked up from germline, CDR1 is LNHDA and CDR2 is SQIVND (reference sequence). The CDR3 is made up of 14 amino acids.

The chain links TRBV11-2 to TRBJ2-2; 7 bases are shared with TRBD1. The CDR3 runs 15 residues. In germline, CDR1 is SGHAT, CDR2 FQNNGV. With 2 bases clipped from V and 7 bases from J, the junction kept 7 bases outside the gene matches. The CDR3 DNA reads TGTGCCAGCAGCTTACTTAACAGGGGAAGCGGGGAGCTGTTTTTT. Amino acid sequence: CASSLLNRGSGELFF.

The V and J genes are TRBV10-1 and TRBJ2-7, with 11 bases aligning to TRBD2. The trim removed 2 bases at V and 0 bases at J, leaving 6 bases unmatched. Per germline, CDR1 WNHNN and CDR2 SYGVQD (reference sequence). There are 17 residues in the CDR3. The CDR3 loop is CASSEPHGLAGSYEQYV. The CDR3 DNA follows: TGCGCCAGCAGTGAGCCGCACGGACTAGCGGGCTCCTACGAGCAGTACGTC.

The chain uses TRBV10-1 and TRBJ2-3; D remains unclear. Trimming removed 7 bases from V and 1 base from J, with 15 bases in between. The CDR3 is 15 residues long. CDR1 and CDR2 from the germline V gene are WNHNN and SYGVQD (reference sequence). CDR3 DNA sequence: TGCGCCAGCACAATCCGCGGTCACTGCACAGATACGCAGTATTTT. This encodes CASTIRGHCTDTQYF.

The V gene is TRBV7-9, the J gene TRBJ2-3, with D uncertain. This CDR3 is built from 13 residues. Germline assignment: CDR1 SEHNR and CDR2 FQNEAQ (reference sequence). V was trimmed by 5 bases and J by 0 bases, leaving 6 bases between them. CDR3 DNA: TGTGCCAGCAGCCTCCCCAGCACAGATACGCAGTATTTT. It translates to CASSLPSTDTQYF.

The rearrangement uses TRBV12-3 or TRBV12-4 and TRBJ2-7; D ambiguous. V was pared by 3 bases and J by 7 bases, with 10 bases between. The CDR3 extends over 12 amino acids. The CDR3 DNA reads as TGTGCCAGCAGTTTCGTCCACGGGGAGCAGTACTTC. Its translation is CASSFVHGEQYF.

V gene TRBV24-1 combines with J gene TRBJ2-5; the match to TRBD1 covers 8 bases. V shed 4 bases, J shed 4 bases, and the junction held 10 bases outside the gene matches. Germline loops: CDR1 KGHDR, CDR2 SFDVKD. The CDR3 sequence is 16 residues long. The CDR3 loop reads CATSDYLAGGGETQYF. The CDR3 DNA reads TGTGCCACCAGTGACTACCTAGCAGGGGGCGGAGAGACCCAGTACTTC.

This clone was recorded once. V is TRBV5-4 and J is TRBJ2-5, with no clear D. CDR1 and CDR2 from the germline V gene are SGHNT and YYREEE (reference sequence). The CDR3 sequence is 13 residues long. Trimming left V 2 bases short and J 6 bases short, with 11 bases between. Written as DNA, the CDR3 is TGTGCCAGCAGCTTAAGGAGTTCGAAGACCCAGTACTTC. The encoded protein is CASSLRSSKTQYF.

This clone was observed a few times. This chain joins TRBV25-1 and TRBJ2-3; TRBD1 matches at 8 bases. Trimming cost V 4 bases and J 3 bases; bases outside gene matches: 12. This CDR3 comprises 17 residues. Germline lookup yields CDR1 MGHDK and CDR2 SYGVNS. Here the CDR3 reads CASSGIKDRALTDTQYF. DNA for the CDR3: TGTGCCAGCAGTGGTATTAAGGACAGGGCCTTGACAGATACGCAGTATTTT.

The rearrangement joins TRBV9 to TRBJ2-1, with 9 bases that match TRBD1. The V gene end was trimmed by 3 bases and the J gene end by 2 bases; junction bases not matched to a gene: 0. This CDR3 region has 14 residues. CDR1 is SGDLS and CDR2 is YYNGEE in the germline V gene. In nucleotides, the CDR3 is TGTGCCAGCAGCGGGACAGGGGCCTACAATGAGCAGTTCTTC. This translates into CASSGTGAYNEQFF.

This clone was seen only a few times. The V and J genes are TRBV10-3 and TRBJ1-2; D possibly corresponds to TRBD1 (6 bases). Trimming pared 0 bases from V and 4 bases from J, leaving 6 bases between. The V gene's germline CDR1 is ENHRY and CDR2 SYGVKD. The CDR3 totals 13 residues. This chain's CDR3 is CAISESTGYGYTF. The CDR3 region has the DNA TGTGCCATCAGTGAGTCGACAGGCTATGGCTACACCTTC.

The chain recombines TRBV14 with TRBJ2-7, with D perhaps matching TRBD1 (6 bases). Per the germline V gene, CDR1 is SGHDN and CDR2 is FVKESK. Trimming pared 4 bases from V and 6 bases from J, leaving 13 bases between. CDR3 length: 13 residues. This CDR3 reads CASSPGQTREQYV. CDR3 DNA sequence: TGTGCCAGCAGCCCTGGACAGACCCGCGAGCAGTACGTC.

The chain combines TRBV6-4 with TRBJ2-3, with D possibly TRBD1 on 6 matching bases. The CDR3 is 16 amino acids. The germline gives CDR1 MRHNA, CDR2 SNTAGT. Between the trimmed V and J ends, which lost 3 bases and 6 bases, there was a span of 19 bases. As DNA, the CDR3 is TGTGCCAGCAGTGAGGGTGAAAGTCAGGGGTTCGATACGCAGTATTTT. This codes for CASSEGESQGFDTQYF.